The present TCR beta chain was sequenced within a study of CD8+ T cells in alopecia areata. Lesional scalp punch biopsies and peripheral blood were collected from alopecia areata patients. Sequencing relied on a cDNA template that was reverse transcribed from extracted RNA. The assay was immunoSEQ multiplex PCR, and TCRdb's table has in-frame clones only and misses some. Here the sample spans about 97,000 clones, less than 50% being singletons. The origin of this receptor is a human donor with alopecia areata. Material: CD4+ T cells sorted from blood.

The CDR3 protein is CAWSVSGRDNQPQHF. The DNA for the CDR3 is TGTGCCTGGAGTGTATCCGGCAGGGATAATCAGCCCCAGCATTTT. The chain combines TRBV30 with TRBJ1-5; tentatively, D is TRBD1 (5 bases). Trimming took off 0 bases at V and 4 bases at J, with 13 bases between the two ends. The CDR3 is 15 residues long. Germline values: CDR1 GTSNPN, CDR2 SVGIG (reference sequence). Full variable domain (remainder filled in from reference TRBV30 and TRBJ1-5): SQTIHQWPATLVQPVGSPLSLECTVEGTSNPNLYWYRQAAGRGLQLLFYSVGIGQISSEVPQNLSASRPQDRQFILSSKKLLLSDSGFYLCAWSVSGRDNQPQHFGDGTRLSIL.